This T cell receptor beta chain was sequenced in a study of T cells in Graves' hyperthyroidism and ophthalmopathy. A remark on this clonotype: Mismatch with germline at one junction end may stem from a read error.

RNA transcripts were the template for amplifying TCR beta CDR3 regions. The TCR CDR3 first-round RT-PCR relied on the HTBI primer set. TCRdb itself ran the multiplex PCR reads through MiXCR, one entry per CDR3 protein. The sample consists of more than 55,000 distinct CDR3 sequences, 53% of them appearing once. What was sequenced was blood. The sequence was collected from a woman aged 55-75 years with Graves' ophthalmopathy.

CDR3 amino acids: CASSYSLREHNSPLHF. The CDR3 bases are TGTGCCAGCAGTTACTCACTCAGGGAACATAATTCGCCCCTCCACTTT. The V and J genes are TRBV6-5 and TRBJ1-6; tentative D call: TRBD1 (5 bases). Germline CDR1 is MNHEY and CDR2 is SVGAGI. The CDR3 length is 16 residues.